The source of this T cell receptor beta chain is a study of cytomegalovirus exposure and HLA in healthy donors. Findings of the study overall: Altogether, 164 TCR beta chains were recorded as cytomegalovirus-associated. The TCR clusters that emerged in the first cohort tended, a later analysis found, to co-occur in the approximately 130 validation repertoires.

This CDR3 is built from 20 residues. The V and J ends lost 3 bases and 0 bases respectively, with 28 bases between them. The germline CDR1 and CDR2 sequences are SQVTM and ANQGSEA. This clone was recorded only once. Antigen: not known. Sequencing was performed with immunoSEQ multiplex PCR; in TCRdb, only in-frame clones are kept and a portion is missing. Among about 55,000 clones listed, 90% were seen once. Material: PBMCs. The source is a man aged 18 to 29 in good health and CMV-seronegative. The chain carries TRBV29-1 and TRBJ2-3; a possible D gene is TRBD2 (7 bases). DNA for the CDR3: TGCAGCGTTGAGGGACTGGGGGGGGCACAACTATTCCTTAGCACAGATACGCAGTATTTT. Residues: CSVEGLGGAQLFLSTDTQYF.